This TCR beta chain was obtained from a study of T cells in Graves' hyperthyroidism and ophthalmopathy. There were TCR beta CDR3 regions amplified from RNA transcripts. When the TCR CDR3 underwent first-round RT-PCR, the HTBI primer set was used. A single record per CDR3 protein comes from TCRdb applying MiXCR to the multiplex PCR reads. The sample carries more than 650,000 distinct CDR3 sequences, 13% to 15% recorded once. Germline CDR1 is LNHDA and CDR2 is SQIVND (reference sequence). Trimming shortened V by 1 base and J by 4 bases, and 16 bases separated the two germline ends. There are 16 residues in the CDR3.

This sequence was found in a woman younger than 35 with Graves' hyperthyroidism. Sample: blood. This chain uses TRBV19 with TRBJ1-2, with D possibly TRBD1 on 6 matching bases. The CDR3 is CASSIAEVGQLYGYTF. In DNA, the CDR3 is TGTGCCAGTAGTATAGCGGAAGTAGGACAGCTCTATGGCTACACCTTC.